These 23 T cell receptor beta chains share one sample of origin, sequenced in a study of CD8 T cells in Susac syndrome. When the RNA was reverse transcribed, random hexamers were used with an input of about 0.5 to 1 ug. Each CDR3 protein gets one entry after TCRdb re-called the immunoSEQ multiplex PCR reads with MiXCR. Found here are more than 150,000 distinct CDR3 sequences, roughly 94% of them singletons; the top ten hold 0.2% to 0.25%. The sequencing sample was made of CD8+ T cells from PBMCs. These receptors all stem from a human donor with multiple sclerosis.

V gene TRBV5-1 combines with J gene TRBJ2-3, with a tentative D call TRBD2 (6 bases). CDR1 and CDR2 from the germline V gene are SGHRS and YFSETQ. V was pared by 7 bases and J by 3 bases, with 15 bases between. This CDR3 spans 14 amino acids. CDR3 nucleotide sequence: TGCGCCAGCGGCCGCCGACTAGGGACAGATACGCAGTATTTT. Its protein product is CASGRRLGTDTQYF.

V is TRBV2 and J is TRBJ2-1, with 7 bases aligning to TRBD2. CDR1 and CDR2 (germline): SNHLY, FYNNEI. The J segment lost 0 bases and the V segment lost 7 bases, leaving 6 bases of the junction unmatched. This CDR3 contains 15 residues. DNA of the CDR3: TGTGCCAGCACACGGGGGGACCCCTCCTACAATGAGCAGTTCTTC. Translating it yields CASTRGDPSYNEQFF. The full variable domain, its missing parts supplied by reference TRBV2 and TRBJ2-1, is EPEVTQTPSHQVTQMGQEVILRCVPISNHLYFYWYRQILGQKVEFLVSFYNNEISEKSEIFDDQFSVERPDGSNFTLKIRSTKLEDSAMYFCASTRGDPSYNEQFFGPGTRLTVL.

The chain links TRBV6-1 to TRBJ2-7; 7 bases line up with TRBD1. Germline V gene sequence: CDR1 MNHNS, CDR2 SASEGT. CDR3 length: 16 amino acids. The junction had 8 bases not matched to a gene; V was cut back by 3 bases and J by 0 bases. For the CDR3, the DNA is TGTGCCAGCAGTGAGTTTTGGGCAGGGGGCTCCTACGAGCAGTACTTC. Its translation is CASSEFWAGGSYEQYF.

The J gene is TRBJ2-2, the V gene TRBV9; 7 bases line up with TRBD1. The CDR3 loop spans 16 amino acids. The germline V gene encodes CDR1 SGDLS and CDR2 YYNGEE. The J segment lost 4 bases and the V segment lost 4 bases, leaving 10 bases of the junction unmatched. CDR3 bases: TGTGCCAGCAGCCCAGGGGGAAGGACAGCCACCGGGGAGCTGTTTTTT. It codes for CASSPGGRTATGELFF.

This clonotype has more than one count but fewer than ten. J is TRBJ2-7 and V is TRBV15, with D possibly being TRBD1 (6 bases). CDR1 is LNHNV and CDR2 is YYDKDF in the germline V gene (reference sequence). V was shortened by 9 bases and J by 0 bases, with 18 bases between the two germline ends. The length of the CDR3 is 15 residues. The CDR3 is CATSRGQWISYEQYF. The CDR3 DNA sequence: TGTGCCACAAGTCGTGGACAGTGGATCTCCTACGAGCAGTACTTC.

This chain joins TRBV19 and TRBJ2-2; 8 bases are shared with TRBD1. This CDR3 is built from 14 residues. Germline values: CDR1 LNHDA, CDR2 SQIVND (reference sequence). V trimming: 5 bases; J trimming: 7 bases; junction bases outside the gene matches: 6. CDR3: CASSYQGAHGELFF. In DNA form, the CDR3 reads TGTGCCAGTAGTTATCAGGGGGCCCACGGGGAGCTGTTTTTT.

The chain combines TRBV11-2 with TRBJ2-7, with D maybe TRBD2 (7 bases). The germline V gene encodes CDR1 SGHAT and CDR2 FQNNGV. The V and J ends lost 3 bases and 3 bases respectively, with 15 bases between them. CDR3 length equals 15 residues. Written as DNA, the CDR3 is TGTGCCAGCAGCTTGAGGGGGGGCGGCGGCTACGAGCAGTACTTC. It yields the protein CASSLRGGGGYEQYF. The full variable domain, completed using reference TRBV11-2 and TRBJ2-7, is EAGVAQSPRYKIIEKRQSVAFWCNPISGHATLYWYQQILGQGPKLLIQFQNNGVVDDSQLPKDRFSAERLKGVDSTLKIQPAKLEDSAVYLCASSLRGGGGYEQYFGPGTRLTVT.

The chain links TRBV27 to TRBJ1-1; D ambiguous. This CDR3 spans 15 amino acids. Trimming took off 2 bases at V and 1 base at J, with 11 bases between the two ends. The germline CDR1 and CDR2 sequences are MNHEY and SMNVEV (reference sequence). CDR3 coding DNA: TGTGCCAGCAGTTTAAGGTCCGGGCCGAACACTGAAGCTTTCTTT. Protein product: CASSLRSGPNTEAFF.

The rearrangement joins TRBV28 to TRBJ1-1; 10 nucleotides align to TRBD1. V was clipped by 6 bases and J by 3 bases; unmatched bases: 13. Per the germline V gene, CDR1 is MDHEN and CDR2 is SYDVKM. This CDR3 contains 17 residues. CDR3 in amino acids: CASSLRGTGAWDTEAFF. The CDR3 DNA reads as TGTGCCAGCAGCCTTAGGGGGACAGGGGCATGGGACACTGAAGCTTTCTTT.

The chain is built from TRBV7-8 and TRBJ2-2, with D perhaps matching TRBD1 or TRBD2 (5 bases each). CDR1 and CDR2 (germline): SGHVS, FQNEAQ. CDR3 length: 13 amino acids. V was clipped by 5 bases and J by 9 bases, with 13 bases between them. CDR3 region: CASSAGASRELFF. Written as DNA, the CDR3 is TGTGCCAGCAGCGCCGGGGCGAGCCGGGAGCTGTTTTTT. Together with reference TRBV7-8 and TRBJ2-2, the CDR3 gives the full variable domain: GAGVSQSPRYKVAKRGQDVALRCDPISGHVSLFWYQQALGQGPEFLTYFQNEAQLDKSGLPSDRFFAERPEGSVSTLKIQRTQQEDSAVYLCASSAGASRELFFGEGSRLTVL.

This clonotype was recorded a few times. This chain connects TRBV5-1 to TRBJ2-7; tentative D call: TRBD1 (6 bases). The germline CDR1 and CDR2 sequences are SGHRS and YFSETQ. Trimming took off 4 bases at V and 7 bases at J, with 15 bases between the two ends. The CDR3 extends over 13 amino acids. The DNA for the CDR3 is TGCGCCAGCAGCGCCGACAGGTCTCGGGAGCAGTACTTC. Translating gives CASSADRSREQYF.

The rearrangement uses TRBV7-8 and TRBJ2-1; 9 nucleotides line up with TRBD1. The CDR3 totals 14 residues. CDR1 and CDR2 from the germline V gene are SGHVS and FQNEAQ. With 5 bases clipped from V and 8 bases from J, the junction kept 7 bases outside the gene matches. CDR3 nucleotide sequence: TGTGCCAGCAGCACCCGGGACAGGGTGGATGAGCAGTTCTTC. Amino acids: CASSTRDRVDEQFF. Variable domain in full (rest from reference TRBV7-8 and TRBJ2-1): GAGVSQSPRYKVAKRGQDVALRCDPISGHVSLFWYQQALGQGPEFLTYFQNEAQLDKSGLPSDRFFAERPEGSVSTLKIQRTQQEDSAVYLCASSTRDRVDEQFFGPGTRLTVL.

The gene calls are TRBV5-6 and TRBJ1-1; D is perhaps TRBD1 (5 bases). This CDR3 region has 14 residues. Germline V CDR1 and CDR2: SGHDT, YYEEEE. V was cut by 2 bases and J by 4 bases, with 12 bases left in between. The CDR3 reads CASSFPGRGTEAFF. The CDR3 DNA is TGTGCCAGCAGCTTCCCCGGGAGGGGCACTGAAGCTTTCTTT.

The chain couples TRBV29-1 to TRBJ1-2; D unclear. The germline V and J ends were trimmed by 0 bases and 5 bases, with 10 bases remaining between them. Germline loops: CDR1 SQVTM, CDR2 ANQGSEA. This CDR3 has 13 residues. CDR3 coding DNA: TGCAGCGTTGAAGATCGGCGGCAGTATGGCTACACCTTC. It encodes CSVEDRRQYGYTF.

The chain recombines TRBV7-8 with TRBJ1-2, with a tentative D call TRBD1 (5 bases). V lost 1 base to trimming and J lost 4 bases, with 16 bases between them. CDR1 and CDR2 from the germline V gene are SGHVS and FQNEAQ. This CDR3 has 16 amino acids. The CDR3, as DNA: TGTGCCAGCAGCTTAGAGGCCCGAGGGACTGGCTATGGCTACACCTTC. The encoded protein is CASSLEARGTGYGYTF.

This chain uses TRBV30 with TRBJ1-5; D perhaps matches TRBD1 (5 bases). The germline V gene has CDR1 GTSNPN and CDR2 SVGIG (reference sequence). This CDR3 is 14 amino acids long. Trimming shortened V by 5 bases and J by 0 bases, and 11 bases separated the two germline ends. CDR3 nucleotide sequence: TGTGCCTGGGACAGCGAGAATAGCAATCAGCCCCAGCATTTT. This encodes CAWDSENSNQPQHF. The full variable domain, in which reference TRBV30 and TRBJ1-5 provide the parts outside the CDR3, is SQTIHQWPATLVQPVGSPLSLECTVEGTSNPNLYWYRQAAGRGLQLLFYSVGIGQISSEVPQNLSASRPQDRQFILSSKKLLLSDSGFYLCAWDSENSNQPQHFGDGTRLSIL.

The CDR3 is CSVGRSGATNEKLFF. Here the CDR3 DNA reads TGCAGCGTGGGACGGTCGGGGGCAACTAATGAAAAACTGTTTTTT. The V and J genes are TRBV29-1 and TRBJ1-4, with D maybe TRBD1 (5 bases). V was clipped by 6 bases and J by 0 bases, with 14 bases between them. From germline, CDR1 is SQVTM and CDR2 ANQGSEA. The CDR3 is 15 residues long.

The chain joins TRBV4-1 to TRBJ1-1, with TRBD1 matching 8 bases. The length of the CDR3 is 16 residues. In germline, CDR1 is MGHRA, CDR2 YSYEKL. V was pared by 5 bases and J by 5 bases, with 13 bases of the junction left unmatched. The CDR3 sequence is CASSDGIGQGATEAFF. CDR3 sequence (DNA): TGCGCCAGCAGCGACGGGATAGGACAGGGAGCGACTGAAGCTTTCTTT.

This sequence joins TRBV29-1 and TRBJ2-7; no definite D call. V lost 3 bases and J 1 base, leaving 10 bases between the germline ends. The CDR3 loop spans 13 amino acids. Germline CDR1 SQVTM, CDR2 ANQGSEA. CDR3 bases: TGCAGCGTTGAGAACGGATTATCCTACGAGCAGTACTTC. Protein product: CSVENGLSYEQYF.

The rearrangement links TRBV11-2 to TRBJ2-4, with TRBD1 matching 8 bases. The V and J ends lost 1 base and 8 bases, in that order; junction bases with no gene match: 4. The CDR3 spans 14 residues. Per germline, CDR1 SGHAT and CDR2 FQNNGV. Written as DNA, the CDR3 is TGTGCCAGCAGCTTAGGCGACAGGGGTGACATTCAGTACTTC. Translating it yields CASSLGDRGDIQYF.

The CDR3 reads CASFQESEETQYF. The DNA for the CDR3 is TGCGCCAGTTTCCAGGAGTCAGAAGAGACCCAGTACTTC. The rearrangement uses TRBV5-1 and TRBJ2-5; D ambiguous. The CDR3 contains 13 residues. V lost 8 bases, J lost 3 bases, and 14 bases lay in between. Germline V gene data show CDR1 as SGHRS and CDR2 as YFSETQ.

This clonotype was seen a single time. This CDR3 reads CASSSGQGGGSPLHF. In DNA, the CDR3 is TGTGCCAGCAGTTCGGGACAGGGAGGAGGCTCACCCCTCCACTTT. This chain links TRBV27 with TRBJ1-6, with 9 bases matching TRBD1. CDR1 and CDR2 from the germline V gene are MNHEY and SMNVEV (reference sequence). The V gene end was trimmed by 4 bases and the J gene end by 10 bases; junction bases not matched to a gene: 8. The CDR3 contains 15 residues.

The CDR3 is CASSLIPRGGTAKGDGYTF. CDR3 DNA sequence: TGTGCCAGCAGCTTAATCCCCAGGGGGGGGACAGCCAAGGGCGATGGCTACACCTTC. The chain employs TRBV7-9 and TRBJ1-2; 7 nucleotides align to TRBD1. The germline CDR1 and CDR2 sequences are SEHNR and FQNEAQ (reference sequence). CDR3 length equals 19 residues. After removal of 2 bases from V and 6 bases from J, the junction contained 21 bases not matched to a gene.